The 3 T cell receptor beta chains below come from one sample, sequenced in a study of blood T cell repertoires in COVID-19. Profiled with immunoSEQ multiplex PCR; TCRdb holds only in-frame clones, not every one. The sample yields about 190,000 clones, about 88% seen once. Sequencing input: peripheral blood. The receptors here all came from a woman in her thirties or forties who had recovered from COVID-19.

The chain joins TRBV11-2 to TRBJ2-5; TRBD2 aligns across 12 bases. The germline gives CDR1 SGHAT, CDR2 FQNNGV. The V and J ends lost 4 bases and 6 bases, in that order; junction bases with no gene match: 3. This CDR3 region has 14 residues. The CDR3 DNA follows: TGTGCCAGCAGCTCTAGCGGGAGGGAAAAGACCCAGTACTTC. As protein: CASSSSGREKTQYF.

The chain links TRBV27 to TRBJ2-7; D gene ambiguous. Trimming removed 6 bases at V and 3 bases at J, with 12 bases between. The V gene's germline CDR1 is MNHEY and CDR2 SMNVEV (reference sequence). The CDR3 is made up of 13 amino acids. CDR3 region: CASSHESSYEQYF. CDR3 coding DNA: TGTGCCAGCAGCCACGAATCCAGCTACGAGCAGTACTTC.

V usage is TRBV5-1 and J usage is TRBJ1-1; tentative D call: TRBD1 (6 bases). CDR1 is SGHRS and CDR2 is YFSETQ in the germline V gene. The length of the CDR3 is 14 residues. Trimming took 4 bases from V and 1 from J, leaving 11 bases between them. The CDR3 is CASSGQTGNTEAFF. DNA for the CDR3: TGCGCCAGCAGCGGACAGACAGGGAACACTGAAGCTTTCTTT.